Listed below are T cell receptor beta chains from one sample, sequenced in a study of blood T cell repertoires in COVID-19. TCRdb's table, derived via immunoSEQ multiplex PCR, lists solely in-frame clones and lacks some. The sample includes around 330,000 clones, 70% to 90% seen only once; the top ten take around a tenth. The specimen sequenced was PBMCs or T cells enriched from blood (not recorded which). These TCRs come from a woman aged 40 to 50 who had recovered from COVID-19. Both conserved end residues are part of each CDR3. D genes are given only for firm matches. The listing skips clone size in some rows; elsewhere it reads once, few, many or a size class.

j_call | clone_size | d_call | v_call | cdr3_nt | cdr3_aa
TRBJ2-5 | . | . | TRBV30 | TGTGCCTGGAGTTCTGGGGGGAAAGAGACCCAGTACTTC | CAWSSGGKETQYF
TRBJ2-1 | . | TRBD2 | TRBV30 | TGTGCCTATTCTAGCGGCCCCCCCCAATTGGGGCAGTTCTTC | CAYSSGPPQLGQFF
TRBJ1-2 | . | TRBD1 | TRBV13 | TGTGCCAGCAGCTTAGACAGGGGCAACTATGGCTACACCTTC | CASSLDRGNYGYTF
TRBJ1-1 | . | TRBD1 | TRBV7-2 | TGTGCCAGCAGCTTGCGACAGGGGGCGCGTACTGAAGCTTTCTTT | CASSLRQGARTEAFF
TRBJ2-7 | . | TRBD2 | TRBV24-1 | TGTGCCACCAGTGAGTCGGGACTAGCGGGCGAGCAGTACTTC | CATSESGLAGEQYF
TRBJ2-1 | . | TRBD2 | TRBV19 | TGTGCCAGTAGCCCGGGGGGGGAGCAGTTCTTC | CASSPGGEQFF
TRBJ2-7 | . | TRBD2 | TRBV7-2 | TGTGCCAGCGCACGACTAGCGGCCTCCTACGAGCAGTACTTC | CASARLAASYEQYF
TRBJ2-1 | . | . | TRBV11-3 | TGTGCCAGCACCAGGTCAGGGTACAATGAGCAGTTCTTC | CASTRSGYNEQFF
TRBJ2-7 | . | TRBD1 | TRBV18 | TGTGCCAGCTCATCGACAGGGGGATCCCCCCTCTCTTACGAGCAGTACTTC | CASSSTGGSPLSYEQYF
TRBJ2-3 | . | . | TRBV4-1 | TGCGCCAGCAGCCAAGATTTCGGTACGCAGTATTTT | CASSQDFGTQYF
TRBJ1-1 | . | TRBD1 | TRBV29-1 | TGCAGCGTTGACAGGGGGATAGGGATGAACACTGAAGCTTTCTTT | CSVDRGIGMNTEAFF
TRBJ2-2 | . | . | TRBV19 | TGTGCCAGTAGAGACATCCAGGTGGACACCGGGGAGCTGTTTTTT | CASRDIQVDTGELFF
TRBJ1-4 | . | . | TRBV6-5 | TGTGCCAGCAGTTTTGCCGGGAATGAAAAACTGTTTTTT | CASSFAGNEKLFF
TRBJ1-1 | . | . | TRBV29-1 | TGCAGCGTTACCACCGCCCGGGGGGCAGAAGCTTTCTTT | CSVTTARGAEAFF
TRBJ1-5 | . | . | TRBV7-2 | TGTGCCAGCACTATAACACCGGGTAATCAGCCCCAGCATTTT | CASTITPGNQPQHF
TRBJ2-1 | . | TRBD2 | TRBV4-1 | TGCGCCAGCAGCCCCGTGGGACTAGCGGGGGAGGGGGAGCAGTTCTTC | CASSPVGLAGEGEQFF
TRBJ1-2 | . | . | TRBV10-3 | TGTGCCATCAGTGAGCCCCAAGTGCAGTACTATGGCTACACCTTC | CAISEPQVQYYGYTF
TRBJ2-1 | . | TRBD2 | TRBV30 | TGTGCCTGGAGTCAAAACCCCCGGGACTACTACAATGAGCAGTTCTTC | CAWSQNPRDYYNEQFF
TRBJ2-3 | . | TRBD2 | TRBV6-6 | TGTGCCAGCAGTCTCCGGACTAGCGGGGCTAGCACAGATACGCAGTATTTT | CASSLRTSGASTDTQYF
TRBJ2-3 | . | TRBD2 | TRBV11-3 | TGTGCCAGCAGCAAACGGGAGGGCCCTACGGATACGCAGTATTTT | CASSKREGPTDTQYF
TRBJ1-4 | few | TRBD1 | TRBV24-1 | TGTGCCACCAGCGACAGGGGTGGAACTAATGAAAAACTGTTTTTT | CATSDRGGTNEKLFF
TRBJ2-5 | . | TRBD2 | TRBV28 | TGTGCCAGCAGCACCCCAGGGAGGGTTGGGACCCAGTACTTC | CASSTPGRVGTQYF
TRBJ1-5 | . | TRBD1 | TRBV18 | TGTGCCAGCTCACTCGGGACAGGGATTCAGCCCCAGCATTTT | CASSLGTGIQPQHF
TRBJ2-7 | . | TRBD2 | TRBV6-1 | TGTGCCAGCAGTGAAGTAGCCCCGGGACTAGCGTCCCCCTACGAGCAGTACTTC | CASSEVAPGLASPYEQYF
TRBJ2-4 | . | TRBD1 | TRBV4-3 | TGCGCCAGCAGCCAAGAATGGGGACAGAATAAACAGGCCAAAAACATTCAGTACTTC | CASSQEWGQNKQAKNIQYF
TRBJ2-2 | . | TRBD2 | TRBV27 | TGTGCCAGCAGTTCCCCGGGACTAGCGGGGGTTACCGGGGAGCTGTTTTTT | CASSSPGLAGVTGELFF
TRBJ2-7 | once | TRBD1 | TRBV10-1 | TGCGCCAGCAGTGATCCCGGGACAGGGGACTTAGGGCAGTACTTC | CASSDPGTGDLGQYF
TRBJ2-5 | once | TRBD2 | TRBV6-5 | TGTGCCAGCAGTTACTCGGGGGGGATGCAGACCCAGTACTTC | CASSYSGGMQTQYF
TRBJ1-5 | . | . | TRBV14 | TGTGCCAGCAGCCAATATTCACAAGATAGCAATCAGCCCCAGCATTTT | CASSQYSQDSNQPQHF
TRBJ1-1 | . | . | TRBV6-5 | TGTGCCAGTCACATCAGGGAGAACACTGAAGCTTTCTTT | CASHIRENTEAFF
TRBJ1-1 | . | . | TRBV5-1 | TGCGCCAGCAGCTTTAAACTAAGTGGCACTGAAGCTTTCTTT | CASSFKLSGTEAFF
TRBJ1-1 | . | TRBD1 | TRBV29-1 | TGCAGCGTGAAATTTATGGGACAGGCTGAAGTTGGTTTCTTT | CSVKFMGQAEVGFF
TRBJ2-1 | . | TRBD1 | TRBV19 | TGTGCCAGTAGTCACAGGGGGTCCTACAATGAGCAGTTCTTC | CASSHRGSYNEQFF
TRBJ1-5 | many | TRBD1 | TRBV3-1/TRBV3-2 | TGTGCCAGCAGCCAAGATCCAGGGGGCGAACAGCCCCAGCATTTT | CASSQDPGGEQPQHF
TRBJ2-7 | . | TRBD2 | TRBV24-1 | TGTGCCACCAGTGATGGACTAGCGGGATCCGAGCAGTACTTC | CATSDGLAGSEQYF
TRBJ2-2 | . | . | TRBV7-3 | TGTGCCAGCAGCTTATACGGGGAGCTGTTTTTT | CASSLYGELFF
TRBJ2-7 | . | . | TRBV27 | TGTGCCAGCAGTTTAACAGGGACAATCTACGAGCAGTACTTC | CASSLTGTIYEQYF
TRBJ2-3 | . | TRBD1 | TRBV28 | TGTGCCAGCAGTGACAGGGTGGATACGCAGTATTTT | CASSDRVDTQYF
TRBJ2-1 | . | TRBD2 | TRBV11-2 | TGTGCCAGCAGCCAACTAGCGGGAGAAGTCGGCAATGAGCAGTTCTTC | CASSQLAGEVGNEQFF
TRBJ2-7 | . | . | TRBV9 | TGTGCCAGCAGCGTAGGGTTGGGGCCCGGAGCCTACGAGCAGTACTTC | CASSVGLGPGAYEQYF
TRBJ2-7 | once | . | TRBV6-5 | TGTGCCAGCAGGCGGGCCGGGTCAGCCTACGAGCAGTACTTC | CASRRAGSAYEQYF
TRBJ2-7 | . | . | TRBV2 | TGTGCCAGCAGTGAAGGTGCGTTGTCGGGCGAGCAGTACTTC | CASSEGALSGEQYF
TRBJ2-1 | . | TRBD2 | TRBV7-9 | TGTGCCAGCAGCTGGGGGACTAGCGGGAGGGATGAGCAGTTCTTC | CASSWGTSGRDEQFF